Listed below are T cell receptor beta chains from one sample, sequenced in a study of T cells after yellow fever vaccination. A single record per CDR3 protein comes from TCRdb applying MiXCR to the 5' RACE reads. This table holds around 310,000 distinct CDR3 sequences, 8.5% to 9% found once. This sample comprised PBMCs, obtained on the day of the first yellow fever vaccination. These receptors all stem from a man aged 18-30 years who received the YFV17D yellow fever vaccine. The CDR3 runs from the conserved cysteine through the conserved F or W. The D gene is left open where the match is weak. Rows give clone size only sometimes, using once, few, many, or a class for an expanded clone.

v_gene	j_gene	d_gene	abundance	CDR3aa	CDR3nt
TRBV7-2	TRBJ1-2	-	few	CASSLLSGGLYGYTF	TGTGCCAGCAGCTTACTCTCGGGGGGCCTCTATGGCTACACCTTC
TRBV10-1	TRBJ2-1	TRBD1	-	CASSESIRDRGMDEQFF	TGCGCCAGCAGTGAGTCGATCCGGGACAGGGGTATGGATGAGCAGTTCTTC
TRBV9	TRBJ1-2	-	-	CASSGPGGRGYGYTF	TGTGCCAGCAGCGGGCCCGGCGGCAGGGGCTATGGCTACACCTTC
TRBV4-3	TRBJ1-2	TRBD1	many	CASSQDEGARGYTF	TGCGCCAGCAGCCAAGATGAGGGGGCGCGGGGCTACACCTTC
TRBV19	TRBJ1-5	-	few	CASSIADGVNQPQHF	TGTGCCAGTAGTATCGCGGATGGGGTAAATCAGCCCCAGCATTTT
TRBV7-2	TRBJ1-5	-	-	CASSLVPINQPQHF	TGTGCCAGCAGCTTAGTACCAATTAATCAGCCCCAGCATTTT
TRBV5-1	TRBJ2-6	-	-	CASRALGGANVLTF	TGCGCCAGCCGGGCCCTAGGGGGGGCCAACGTCCTGACTTTC
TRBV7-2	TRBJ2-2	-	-	CASSSGRTGELFF	TGTGCCAGCAGCTCGGGCCGTACCGGGGAGCTGTTTTTT
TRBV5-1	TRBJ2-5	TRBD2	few	CASSITSGGETQYF	TGCGCCAGCAGCATAACTAGCGGCGGGGAGACCCAGTACTTC
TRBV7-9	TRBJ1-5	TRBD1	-	CASSLNRGPNQPQHF	TGTGCCAGCAGCTTAAACAGGGGGCCTAATCAGCCCCAGCATTTT
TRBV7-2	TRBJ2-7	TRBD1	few	CASNFVRGRGEQYF	TGTGCCAGCAACTTCGTCAGGGGGCGCGGCGAGCAGTACTTC
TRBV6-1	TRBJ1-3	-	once	CASSESGGNTIYF	TGTGCCAGCAGTGAATCCGGTGGAAACACCATATATTTT
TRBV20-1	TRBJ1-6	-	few	CSASYLTPNSPLHF	TGCAGTGCTAGTTACCTGACTCCTAATTCACCCCTCCACTTT
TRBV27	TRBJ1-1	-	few	CASRREGHANTEAFF	TGTGCCAGCAGGAGGGAAGGTCACGCGAACACTGAAGCTTTCTTT
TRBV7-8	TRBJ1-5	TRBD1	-	CASSYRDRGTQPQHF	TGTGCCAGCAGCTACCGGGACAGGGGGACCCAGCCCCAGCATTTT
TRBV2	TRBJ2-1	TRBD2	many	CASSSGGGNEQFF	TGTGCCAGCTCCTCGGGCGGGGGGAATGAGCAGTTCTTC
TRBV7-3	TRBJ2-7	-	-	CASSLNPSGPYEQYF	TGTGCCAGCAGCTTAAACCCGAGCGGGCCCTACGAGCAGTACTTC
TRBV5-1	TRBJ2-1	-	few	CASRSNTGDEQFF	TGCGCCAGCAGAAGTAACACGGGCGATGAGCAGTTCTTC
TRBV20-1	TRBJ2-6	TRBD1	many	CSARTGAGANVLTF	TGCAGTGCTAGGACAGGGGCTGGGGCCAACGTCCTGACTTTC
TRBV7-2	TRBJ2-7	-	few	CASSSGPGGYEQYF	TGTGCCAGCAGCTCGGGGCCGGGTGGGTACGAGCAGTACTTC
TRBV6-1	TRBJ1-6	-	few	CASSEGTDFFGSPLHF	TGTGCCAGCAGTGAGGGGACGGACTTTTTCGGTTCACCCCTCCACTTT
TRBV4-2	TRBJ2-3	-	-	CASSQVSGADTQYF	TGTGCCAGCAGCCAAGTCTCCGGCGCAGATACGCAGTATTTT
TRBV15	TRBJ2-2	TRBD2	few	CATSRDRVAGAGELFF	TGTGCCACCAGCAGAGATCGGGTAGCGGGGGCCGGGGAGCTGTTTTTT
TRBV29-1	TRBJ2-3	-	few	CSVVGGRGGTDTQYF	TGCAGCGTCGTTGGGGGAAGGGGGGGCACAGATACGCAGTATTTT
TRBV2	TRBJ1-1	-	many	CASSTVSSDTEAFF	TGTGCCAGCAGTACCGTGTCTTCAGATACTGAAGCTTTCTTT